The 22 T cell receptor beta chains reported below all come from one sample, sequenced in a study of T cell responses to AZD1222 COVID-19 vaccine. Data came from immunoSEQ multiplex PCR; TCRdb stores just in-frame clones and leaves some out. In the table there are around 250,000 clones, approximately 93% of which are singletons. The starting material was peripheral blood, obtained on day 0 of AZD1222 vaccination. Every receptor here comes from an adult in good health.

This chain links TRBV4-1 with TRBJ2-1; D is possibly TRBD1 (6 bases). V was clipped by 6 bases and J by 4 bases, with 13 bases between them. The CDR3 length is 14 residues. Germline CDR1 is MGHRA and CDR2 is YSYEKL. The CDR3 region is CASSYETGYNEQFF. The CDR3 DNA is TGCGCCAGCAGTTACGAAACAGGGTACAATGAGCAGTTCTTC.

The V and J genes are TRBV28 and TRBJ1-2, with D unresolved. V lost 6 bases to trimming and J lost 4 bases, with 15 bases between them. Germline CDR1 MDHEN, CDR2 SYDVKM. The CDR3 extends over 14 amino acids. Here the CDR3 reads CASRQTGPLYGYTF. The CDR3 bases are TGTGCCAGCAGGCAAACCGGGCCGCTCTATGGCTACACCTTC.

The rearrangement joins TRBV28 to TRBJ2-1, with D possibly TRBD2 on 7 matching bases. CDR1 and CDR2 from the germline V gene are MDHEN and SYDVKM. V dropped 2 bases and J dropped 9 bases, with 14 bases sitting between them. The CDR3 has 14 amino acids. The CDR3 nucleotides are TGTGCCAGCAGTTTAGTGGGGGGGCTGGGTGAGCAGTTCTTC. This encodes CASSLVGGLGEQFF.

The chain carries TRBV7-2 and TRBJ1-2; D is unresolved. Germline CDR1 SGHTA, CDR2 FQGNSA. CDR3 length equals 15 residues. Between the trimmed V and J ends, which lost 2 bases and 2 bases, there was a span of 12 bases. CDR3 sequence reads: CASSLMASLNYGYTF. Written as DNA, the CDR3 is TGTGCCAGCAGCTTAATGGCCAGCCTGAACTATGGCTACACCTTC.

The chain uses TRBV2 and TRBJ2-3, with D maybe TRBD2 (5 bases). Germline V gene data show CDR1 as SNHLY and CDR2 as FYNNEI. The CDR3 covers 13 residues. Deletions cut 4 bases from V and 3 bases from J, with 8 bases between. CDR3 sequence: CASSVEGTDTQYF. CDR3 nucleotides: TGTGCCAGCAGTGTTGAGGGTACAGATACGCAGTATTTT.

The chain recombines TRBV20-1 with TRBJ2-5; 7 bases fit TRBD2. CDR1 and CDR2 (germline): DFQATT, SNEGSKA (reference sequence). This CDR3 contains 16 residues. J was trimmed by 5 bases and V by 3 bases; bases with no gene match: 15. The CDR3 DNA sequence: TGCAGTGCTAGTCCCAGGTGGAGGGAGGGTTTGGAGACCCAGTACTTC. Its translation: CSASPRWREGLETQYF.

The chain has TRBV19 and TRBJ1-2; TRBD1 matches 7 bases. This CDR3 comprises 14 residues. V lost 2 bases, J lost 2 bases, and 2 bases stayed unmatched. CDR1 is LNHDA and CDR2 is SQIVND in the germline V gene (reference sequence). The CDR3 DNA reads TGTGCCAGTAGTATAACAGGGGACAACTATGGCTACACCTTC. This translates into CASSITGDNYGYTF. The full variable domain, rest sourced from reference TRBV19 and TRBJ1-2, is DGGITQSPKYLFRKEGQNVTLSCEQNLNHDAMYWYRQDPGQGLRLIYYSQIVNDFQKGDIAEGYSVSREKKESFPLTVTSAQKNPTAFYLCASSITGDNYGYTFGSGTRLTVV.

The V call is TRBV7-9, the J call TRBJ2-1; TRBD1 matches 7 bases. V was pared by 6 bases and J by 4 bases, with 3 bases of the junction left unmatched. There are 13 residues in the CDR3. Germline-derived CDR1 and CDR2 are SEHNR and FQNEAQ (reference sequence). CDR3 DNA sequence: TGTGCCAGCAGTCGGGGACAGTACAATGAGCAGTTCTTC. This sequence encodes CASSRGQYNEQFF.

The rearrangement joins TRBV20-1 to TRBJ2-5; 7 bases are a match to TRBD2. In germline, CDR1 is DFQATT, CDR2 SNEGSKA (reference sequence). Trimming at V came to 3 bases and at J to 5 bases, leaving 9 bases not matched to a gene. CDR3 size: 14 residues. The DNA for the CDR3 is TGCAGTGCTAGTCAAGATAGGACTAGTGAGACCCAGTACTTC. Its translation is CSASQDRTSETQYF.

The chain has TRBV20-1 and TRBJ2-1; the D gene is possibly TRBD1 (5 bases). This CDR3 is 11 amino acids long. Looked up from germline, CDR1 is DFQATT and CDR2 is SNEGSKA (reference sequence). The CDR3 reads CYPGHYNEQFF. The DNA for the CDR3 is TGCTACCCTGGACACTACAATGAGCAGTTCTTC.

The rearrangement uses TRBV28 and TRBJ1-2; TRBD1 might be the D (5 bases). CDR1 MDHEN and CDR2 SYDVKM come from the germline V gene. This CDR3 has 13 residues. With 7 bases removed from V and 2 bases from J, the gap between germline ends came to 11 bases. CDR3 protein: CASTVGPNYGYTF. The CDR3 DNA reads TGTGCCAGCACCGTGGGACCGAACTATGGCTACACCTTC.

The CDR3 nucleotides read TGTGCCAGCAGCCACGACGGAGGAGTAAGTGGCTACACCTTC. This gives the protein CASSHDGGVSGYTF. The rearrangement uses TRBV7-9 and TRBJ1-2; D remains unclear. Deletions cut 5 bases from V and 7 bases from J, with 17 bases between. Germline assignment: CDR1 SEHNR and CDR2 FQNEAQ (reference sequence). The CDR3 is made up of 14 amino acids.

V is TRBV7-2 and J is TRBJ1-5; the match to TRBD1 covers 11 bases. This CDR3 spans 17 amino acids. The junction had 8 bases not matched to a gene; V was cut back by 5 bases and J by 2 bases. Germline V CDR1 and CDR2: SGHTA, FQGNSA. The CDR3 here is CASSPQGQGVRNQPQHF. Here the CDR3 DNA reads TGTGCCAGCAGCCCCCAGGGACAGGGGGTCCGCAATCAGCCCCAGCATTTT. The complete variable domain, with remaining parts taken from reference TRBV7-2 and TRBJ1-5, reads GAGVSQSPSNKVTEKGKDVELRCDPISGHTALYWYRQSLGQGLEFLIYFQGNSAPDKSGLPSDRFSAERTGGSVSTLTIQRTQQEDSAVYLCASSPQGQGVRNQPQHFGDGTRLSIL.

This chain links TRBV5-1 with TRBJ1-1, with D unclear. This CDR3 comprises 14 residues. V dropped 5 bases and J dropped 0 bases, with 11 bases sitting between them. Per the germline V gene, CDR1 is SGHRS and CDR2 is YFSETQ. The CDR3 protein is CASRPLPMNTEAFF. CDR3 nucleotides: TGCGCCAGCAGACCTCTCCCCATGAACACTGAAGCTTTCTTT.

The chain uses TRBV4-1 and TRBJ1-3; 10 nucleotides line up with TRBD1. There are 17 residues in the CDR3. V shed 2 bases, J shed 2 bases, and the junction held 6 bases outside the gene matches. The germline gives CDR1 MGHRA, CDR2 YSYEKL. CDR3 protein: CASSQFPGQGTGNTIYF. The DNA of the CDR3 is TGCGCCAGCAGCCAATTTCCGGGACAGGGGACTGGAAACACCATATATTTT.

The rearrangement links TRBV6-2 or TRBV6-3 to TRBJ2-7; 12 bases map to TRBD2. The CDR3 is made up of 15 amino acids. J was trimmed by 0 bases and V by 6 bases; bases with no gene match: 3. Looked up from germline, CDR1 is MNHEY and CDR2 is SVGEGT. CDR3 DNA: TGTGCCAGCAGCCCGGGACTAGCGGGCTCCTACGAGCAGTACTTC. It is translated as CASSPGLAGSYEQYF.

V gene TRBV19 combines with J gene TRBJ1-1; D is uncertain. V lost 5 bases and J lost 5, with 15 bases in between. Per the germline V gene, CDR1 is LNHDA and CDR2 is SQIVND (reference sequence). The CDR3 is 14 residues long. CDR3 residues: CASSPTRLGTEAFF. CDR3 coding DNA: TGTGCCAGTAGTCCCACGAGACTAGGGACTGAAGCTTTCTTT.

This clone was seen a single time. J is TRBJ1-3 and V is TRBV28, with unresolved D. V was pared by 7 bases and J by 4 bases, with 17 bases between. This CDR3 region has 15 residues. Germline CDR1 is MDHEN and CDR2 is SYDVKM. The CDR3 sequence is CASTFQRGSGNTIYF. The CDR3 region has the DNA TGTGCCAGCACCTTCCAGAGAGGCTCCGGAAACACCATATATTTT.

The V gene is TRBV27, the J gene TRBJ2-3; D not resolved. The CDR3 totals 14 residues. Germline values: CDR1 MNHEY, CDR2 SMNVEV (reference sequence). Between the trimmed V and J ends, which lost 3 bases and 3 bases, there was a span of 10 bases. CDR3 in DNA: TGTGCCAGCAGTTTCCTATTAGAGACAGATACGCAGTATTTT. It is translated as CASSFLLETDTQYF.

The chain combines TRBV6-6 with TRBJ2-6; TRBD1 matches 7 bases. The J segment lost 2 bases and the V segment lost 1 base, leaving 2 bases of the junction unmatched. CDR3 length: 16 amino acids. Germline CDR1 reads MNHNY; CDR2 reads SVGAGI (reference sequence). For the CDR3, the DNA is TGTGCCAGCAGTTACTTTCAGGGGGCTGGGGCCAACGTCCTGACTTTC. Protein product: CASSYFQGAGANVLTF.

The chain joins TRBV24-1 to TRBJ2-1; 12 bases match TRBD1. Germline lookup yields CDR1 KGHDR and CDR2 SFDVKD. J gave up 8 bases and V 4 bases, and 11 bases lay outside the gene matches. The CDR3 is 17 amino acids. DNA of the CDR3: TGTGCCACCAGTGACCCTACCGGGACAGGGGGCGATGATGAGCAGTTCTTC. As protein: CATSDPTGTGGDDEQFF.

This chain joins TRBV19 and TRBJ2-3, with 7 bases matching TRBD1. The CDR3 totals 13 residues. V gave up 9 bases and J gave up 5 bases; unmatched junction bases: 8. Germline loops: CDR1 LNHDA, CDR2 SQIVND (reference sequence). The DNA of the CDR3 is TGTGCCAGCGGGACAGCCGAAGTAGATACGCAGTATTTT. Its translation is CASGTAEVDTQYF.